A selection of T cell receptor beta chains follows, all from one sample in a study of neurological immune-mediated disorders. TCRdb reanalysed the 5' RACE reads using MiXCR and keeps one entry per CDR3 protein. Of under 100,000 distinct CDR3 sequences listed, about 13% are singletons. The sequencing input was PBMCs. Source of these receptors: a female donor with HTLV-1-associated myelopathy (HAM/TSP). CDR3s include the opening cysteine and the closing phenylalanine or tryptophan. D genes are given only for firm matches. Size values are once, few and many counts, or a class for expanded clones, and some rows have none.

>TRBJ1-1|many|TRBV6-6|-
TGTGCCAGCAGTTACGGGAGCACTGAAGCTTTCTTT
CASSYGSTEAFF
>TRBJ1-1|few|TRBV7-9|-
TGTGCCAGCAGCTTAGGGATACCTGAAGCTTTCTTT
CASSLGIPEAFF
>TRBJ1-5|many|TRBV5-1|TRBD1
TGCGCCAGCAGCCCCGGGACAGCAAATCAGCCCCAGCATTTT
CASSPGTANQPQHF
>TRBJ2-3|many|TRBV29-1|TRBD2
TGCAGCGGGGGTTTAGCGGGGGCCTCGTCACCCACAGATACGCAGTATTTT
CSGGLAGASSPTDTQYF
>TRBJ2-7|many|TRBV7-2|-
TGTGCCAGCAGCTTAGTAGGGGCCTACGAGCAGTACTTC
CASSLVGAYEQYF
>TRBJ2-7|many|TRBV20-1|TRBD1
TGCAGTGCTGTTTCCCCGGGACAGGGCTCCTACGAGCAGTACTTC
CSAVSPGQGSYEQYF
>TRBJ2-5|many|TRBV5-1|TRBD1
TGCGCCAGCAGCTCCACCGACAGGGGGGTGACCCAGTACTTC
CASSSTDRGVTQYF
>TRBJ2-2|many|TRBV5-1|TRBD2
TGCGCCAGCAGCTTGGGACTAGCGCAAACCGGGGAGCTGTTTTTT
CASSLGLAQTGELFF
>TRBJ1-6|many|TRBV7-9|-
TGTGCCAGCAGCCGGGGAGCGATCGGGGATTCACCCCTCCACTTT
CASSRGAIGDSPLHF
>TRBJ2-7|many|TRBV6-5|-
TGTGCCAGCAGTTCGGTTCGACGCCAGGGAGTGGGCGAGCAGTACTTC
CASSSVRRQGVGEQYF
>TRBJ2-3|many|TRBV7-9|TRBD2
TGTGCCAGCAGCTCGACTAGCGGGGGACGGGAAAATACGCAGTATTTT
CASSSTSGGRENTQYF
>TRBJ1-5|-|TRBV10-3|-
TGTGCCATCAGTGAACTGGCCGGGCAGCCCCAGCATTTT
CAISELAGQPQHF
>TRBJ2-7|-|TRBV20-1|-
TGCAGTGCTAGACCCTTAGGGGAACCCTACGAGCAGTACTTC
CSARPLGEPYEQYF
>TRBJ2-4|few|TRBV7-2|-
TGTGCCAGCAGCTTAGAATACCTGAACTCGGCCAAAAACATTCAGTACTTC
CASSLEYLNSAKNIQYF
>TRBJ2-1|-|TRBV9|TRBD1
TGTGCCAGCAGCGTAGAAGGACAGGAGTACAATGAGCAGTTCTTC
CASSVEGQEYNEQFF
>TRBJ2-5|many|TRBV7-2|-
TGTGCCAGCAGCTTAAGGGTTCAGCAAGAGACCCAGTACTTC
CASSLRVQQETQYF
>TRBJ2-7|many|TRBV20-1|-
TGCAGTGCTAGAGTGCCGTGGAGTAGGGACTCCTACGAGCAGTACTTC
CSARVPWSRDSYEQYF
>TRBJ1-2|-|TRBV28|TRBD1
TGTGCCAGCAGTTTCCCCGGGGAGGGGGCGGTAGGCTACACCTTC
CASSFPGEGAVGYTF
>TRBJ2-3|-|TRBV20-1|-
TGCAGTGCTAGTCGCGGGGGCCGCGGATTCGATACGCAGTATTTT
CSASRGGRGFDTQYF
>TRBJ1-1|many|TRBV5-1|TRBD1
TGCGCCAGCAGCTTGGCAACAGGGGCGACTGAAGCTTTCTTT
CASSLATGATEAFF
>TRBJ1-1|many|TRBV6-1|-
TGTGCCAGCAGCTCTATCCCAGGGAACACTGAAGCTTTCTTT
CASSSIPGNTEAFF
>TRBJ2-7|many|TRBV6-5|-
TGTGCCAGCAGTTACTCGCGGTCTAGACACGAGCAGTACTTC
CASSYSRSRHEQYF
>TRBJ1-2|few|TRBV19|-
TGTGCCAGTAGTATTGGGACATCGTACGGCTACACCTTC
CASSIGTSYGYTF
>TRBJ2-2|many|TRBV15|-
TGTGCTACCAGCAGAGGTTTCAGCGCGAACACCGGGGAGCTGTTTTTT
CATSRGFSANTGELFF
>TRBJ1-5|-|TRBV5-1|-
TGCGCCAGCAGCTTGCTCGGACAATTCGATCAGCCCCAGCATTTT
CASSLLGQFDQPQHF
>TRBJ1-1|-|TRBV7-9|-
TGTGCCAGCAGCTTAATGGCAGGGGAGAGCACTGAAGCTTTCTTT
CASSLMAGESTEAFF
>TRBJ1-1|many|TRBV15|-
TGTGCCACCAGCAGAGATTTACAGAAGAACACTGAAGCTTTCTTT
CATSRDLQKNTEAFF
>TRBJ2-7|many|TRBV28|TRBD2
TGTGCCAGCAAGTCGACTAGCGGGAATCTCTACGAGCAGTACTTC
CASKSTSGNLYEQYF
>TRBJ1-2|many|TRBV10-3|TRBD1
TGTGCCATCAGTCTGGGACAGGGTTTTTATGGCTACACCTTC
CAISLGQGFYGYTF
>TRBJ1-1|many|TRBV6-5|-
TGTGCCAGCAGTACCACCAGAGAGAGCCAAGCTTTCTTT
CASSTTRESQAFF
>TRBJ2-3|-|TRBV20-1|TRBD2
TGCAGTGCTAGGTTTCCTAGCGGGGACACAGATACGCAGTATTTT
CSARFPSGDTDTQYF
>TRBJ2-2|many|TRBV10-3|TRBD1
TGTGCCATCAGCAAACAGGGGTCTGGCGGGGAGCTGTTTTTT
CAISKQGSGGELFF
>TRBJ1-1|few|TRBV28|-
TGTGCCAGCAGCCAACTAGGGGCAGGGGCCCAGAACACTGAAGCTTTCTTT
CASSQLGAGAQNTEAFF
>TRBJ1-1|many|TRBV5-1|TRBD1
TGCGCCAGCAGCTTGGGGGACAGACCGGTGGCTTTCTTT
CASSLGDRPVAFF